These 5 T cell receptor beta chains came from one sample sequenced in a study of shared T cell receptors in the human thymus. Profiling relied on immunoSEQ multiplex PCR, and the TCRdb table lists in-frame clones only, not all of them. This sample carries about 710,000 clones, more than 75% of them seen once, and the ten largest clones take about 0.0094%. The same sample was also used in a study of human thymus T cells.

The sequencing input was thymocytes. Receptor source: a boy younger than two with a congenital heart defect.

Here the CDR3 DNA reads TGTGCCAGTAGGGACTCCGTAATGAACACTGAAGCTTTCTTT. Encoded protein: CASRDSVMNTEAFF. The V call is TRBV19, the J call TRBJ1-1; D is unresolved. The CDR3 has 14 residues. CDR1 is LNHDA and CDR2 is SQIVND in the germline V gene (reference sequence). Trimming removed 6 bases from V and 0 bases from J, with 11 bases in between.

This clone showed up just a few times. This chain's CDR3 is CASSQGGTSGYNEQFF. CDR3 coding DNA: TGCGCCAGCAGCCAAGGAGGGACTAGCGGATACAATGAGCAGTTCTTC. The chain combines TRBV4-3 with TRBJ2-1, with 11 bases matching TRBD2. The V gene end was trimmed by 1 base and the J gene end by 4 bases; junction bases not matched to a gene: 3. Per germline, CDR1 LGHNA and CDR2 YSLEER. The CDR3 extends over 16 amino acids.

In its sample, this clone was seen a few times. This rearrangement joins TRBV4-3 to TRBJ2-7; 9 nucleotides match TRBD1. V dropped 0 bases and J dropped 7; count of bases not matched to a gene: 10. The CDR3 extends over 16 amino acids. CDR1 LGHNA and CDR2 YSLEER come from the germline V gene. This chain's CDR3 is CASSQDPTGGSWEQYF. The CDR3 coding sequence is TGCGCCAGCAGCCAAGATCCCACAGGGGGCAGTTGGGAGCAGTACTTC.

This clone occurred a few times. The chain employs TRBV27 and TRBJ2-2; TRBD2 matches at 8 bases. With V trimmed by 2 bases and J by 5 bases, 4 bases remained unmatched. There are 15 residues in the CDR3. Germline loops: CDR1 MNHEY, CDR2 SMNVEV (reference sequence). CDR3 in amino acids: CASSLIGGGTGELFF. The CDR3 bases are TGTGCCAGCAGTTTAATCGGGGGGGGTACCGGGGAGCTGTTTTTT.

Comments on this clone: The sample carries other DNA sequences with the same CDR3. The CDR3 DNA follows: TGTGCCACCAGCAGACTTGGGACAGATAATTCACCCCTCCACTTT. Protein product: CATSRLGTDNSPLHF. This chain connects TRBV15 to TRBJ1-6; TRBD1 agrees at 7 bases. J lost 5 bases, V lost 2 bases, and 3 bases had no gene match. CDR1 is LNHNV and CDR2 is YYDKDF in the germline V gene (reference sequence). This CDR3 has 15 residues.